The rows below give T cell receptor beta chains drawn from one sample of a study of blood T cell repertoires in COVID-19. Method: immunoSEQ multiplex PCR; TCRdb's copy keeps in-frame clones and lacks some. The profile shows about 40,000 clones, approximately 88% of them singletons. Source material: peripheral blood. All receptors come from a man aged 45-60 years with active or convalescent COVID-19. Each CDR3 is given with its conserved first and last residue. The D gene is left open where the match is weak. Size values are once, few and many counts, or a class for expanded clones, and some rows have none.

abundance	v_gene	d_gene	j_gene	CDR3aa	CDR3nt
NA	TRBV6-1	TRBD2	TRBJ2-3	CASSGLTSGGWDTQYF	TGTGCCAGCAGTGGACTTACTAGCGGGGGGTGGGATACGCAGTATTTT
NA	TRBV7-9	NA	TRBJ1-4	CASSLARGSNEKLFF	TGTGCCAGCAGCTTAGCGCGTGGGAGTAATGAAAAACTGTTTTTT
once	TRBV19	TRBD1	TRBJ1-1	CASRNTGGTEAFF	TGTGCCAGTAGAAATACAGGGGGCACTGAAGCTTTCTTT
NA	TRBV5-8	TRBD2	TRBJ2-5	CASSRRTSGQETQYF	TGTGCCAGCAGCAGGCGGACTAGCGGACAAGAGACCCAGTACTTC
NA	TRBV9	TRBD1	TRBJ1-2	CASSVDPDRAYGYTF	TGTGCCAGCAGCGTAGACCCAGACAGGGCCTATGGCTACACCTTC
NA	TRBV5-1	NA	TRBJ2-3	CASSRVQGGDTQYF	TGCGCCAGCAGCCGAGTGCAGGGGGGTGATACGCAGTATTTT
NA	TRBV5-5	TRBD1	TRBJ1-3	CASSWDSGNTIYF	TGTGCCAGCAGCTGGGACAGTGGAAACACCATATATTTT
NA	TRBV25-1	NA	TRBJ2-7	CASSELGQGLEQYF	TGTGCCAGCAGTGAATTGGGGCAGGGCCTCGAGCAGTACTTC
NA	TRBV6-5	TRBD1	TRBJ1-2	CASLGQGAGYTF	TGTGCCAGCCTGGGACAGGGGGCTGGCTACACCTTC
NA	TRBV7-2	NA	TRBJ1-3	CASQLGPGNTIYF	TGTGCCAGCCAACTCGGTCCTGGAAACACCATATATTTT
NA	TRBV5-5	TRBD2	TRBJ2-7	CASSLAPSGGYEQYF	TGTGCCAGCAGCTTGGCGCCTAGCGGGGGATACGAGCAGTACTTC
once	TRBV7-9	NA	TRBJ2-1	CASARANEQFF	TGTGCCAGCGCCAGGGCCAATGAGCAGTTCTTC
NA	TRBV10-2	NA	TRBJ1-1	CASSEKRNTEAFF	TGCGCCAGCAGTGAGAAGAGAAACACTGAAGCTTTCTTT
NA	TRBV5-1	TRBD2	TRBJ2-3	CASSFSAGGPRGTDTQYF	TGCGCCAGCAGCTTTTCAGCGGGGGGGCCTCGGGGCACAGATACGCAGTATTTT
NA	TRBV6-6	NA	TRBJ1-5	CASRPGLGWGGQPQHF	TGTGCCAGCAGGCCAGGATTAGGGTGGGGCGGTCAGCCCCAGCATTTT
NA	TRBV5-6	NA	TRBJ1-3	CASSSQGGDTIYF	TGTGCCAGCAGCTCTCAAGGGGGGGACACCATATATTTT
NA	TRBV5-1	TRBD1	TRBJ2-6	CASSPLQGAGANVLTF	TGCGCCAGCAGCCCCTTACAGGGGGCTGGGGCCAACGTCCTGACTTTC
NA	TRBV2	TRBD2	TRBJ2-5	CASSDARTSQETQYF	TGTGCCAGCAGTGATGCCCGGACTAGCCAAGAGACCCAGTACTTC
NA	TRBV11-2	TRBD2	TRBJ2-4	CASSPSAGRLLKNIQYF	TGTGCCAGCAGCCCCTCAGCGGGACGCCTCTTAAAAAACATTCAGTACTTC
NA	TRBV11-2	TRBD1	TRBJ1-1	CASRIQGAGGGTEAFF	TGTGCCAGCAGAATACAGGGGGCAGGAGGGGGCACTGAAGCTTTCTTT
NA	TRBV25-1	TRBD1	TRBJ2-3	CASSDDRGTDTQYF	TGTGCCAGCAGTGACGACAGGGGGACAGATACGCAGTATTTT
NA	TRBV7-8	NA	TRBJ2-7	CASSGMTATYEQYF	TGTGCCAGCAGCGGAATGACAGCGACGTACGAGCAGTACTTC
once	TRBV10-2	NA	TRBJ1-5	CASSGSLNQPQHF	TGCGCCAGCAGTGGGTCCTTAAATCAGCCCCAGCATTTT
NA	TRBV30	TRBD2	TRBJ2-1	CAWSVKRGGPYNEQFF	TGTGCCTGGAGTGTTAAGCGGGGGGGCCCCTACAATGAGCAGTTCTTC
NA	TRBV19	NA	TRBJ1-5	CASSLGALFNGNQPQHF	TGTGCCAGTAGTCTTGGGGCCTTATTCAACGGCAATCAGCCCCAGCATTTT
NA	TRBV5-5	NA	TRBJ1-5	CASSLFRDNQPQHF	TGTGCCAGCAGCTTGTTCAGGGACAATCAGCCCCAGCATTTT
NA	TRBV19	TRBD1	TRBJ1-1	CASSSRDRGGTEAFF	TGTGCCAGTAGTTCGCGGGACAGGGGGGGCACTGAAGCTTTCTTT
NA	TRBV29-1	NA	TRBJ2-1	CSVDGPTYNEQFF	TGCAGCGTTGATGGCCCCACATACAATGAGCAGTTCTTC
NA	TRBV11-3	NA	TRBJ2-3	CASSLASGVEDTQYF	TGTGCCAGCAGCTTAGCGTCAGGGGTGGAAGATACGCAGTATTTT
NA	TRBV5-3	TRBD2	TRBJ2-3	CARSTAGAPPDTQYF	TGTGCCAGAAGCACAGCGGGGGCCCCTCCGGATACGCAGTATTTT
few	TRBV7-9	TRBD1	TRBJ1-1	CASSYSGQGNEAFF	TGTGCCAGCAGCTACTCGGGACAGGGGAATGAAGCTTTCTTT